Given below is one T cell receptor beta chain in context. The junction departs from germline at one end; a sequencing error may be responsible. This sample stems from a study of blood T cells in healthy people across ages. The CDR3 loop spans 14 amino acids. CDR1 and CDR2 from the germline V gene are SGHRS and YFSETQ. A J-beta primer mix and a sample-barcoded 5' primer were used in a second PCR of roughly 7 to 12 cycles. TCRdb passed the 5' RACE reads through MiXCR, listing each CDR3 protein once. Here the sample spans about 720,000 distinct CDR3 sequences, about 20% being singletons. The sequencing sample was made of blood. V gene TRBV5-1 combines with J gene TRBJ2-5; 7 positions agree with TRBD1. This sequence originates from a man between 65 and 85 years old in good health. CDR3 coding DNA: TGCGCCAGCAGATACGGACAGGTGCAAGAGACCCAGTACTTT. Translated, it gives CASRYGQVQETQYF.